These T cell receptor beta chains were read from a single sample in a study of cytomegalovirus exposure and HLA in healthy donors. Here immunoSEQ multiplex PCR was the method, and the copy in TCRdb shows in-frame clones only, minus some. The data hold roughly 180,000 clones, with 75% observed a single time. Sequenced sample: PBMCs. These receptors all stem from a female donor in good health and CMV-seronegative. Each CDR3 is given with its conserved first and last residue. Each record gives: CDR3 protein, CDR3 DNA, D gene, V gene, J gene, clone size. A D gene is named only where the DNA matches it firmly. Clone size is shown for a subset of rows, as once, few, many or a class of expanded clone.

CDR3 protein: CSAPDSYEQYF
CDR3 DNA: TGCAGTGCCCCCGACAGCTACGAGCAGTACTTC
D gene: .
V gene: TRBV20-1
J gene: TRBJ2-7
clone size: .

CDR3 protein: CASSLGTGGADQPQHF
CDR3 DNA: TGTGCCAGCAGCTTAGGGACAGGGGGGGCGGATCAGCCCCAGCATTTT
D gene: TRBD1
V gene: TRBV7-6
J gene: TRBJ1-5
clone size: .

CDR3 protein: CASSLNTLEQYF
CDR3 DNA: TGTGCCAGCAGCTTGAACACCCTGGAGCAGTACTTC
D gene: .
V gene: TRBV5-4
J gene: TRBJ2-7
clone size: .

CDR3 protein: CAISVSGDGYTF
CDR3 DNA: TGTGCCATCAGTGTCTCGGGGGATGGCTACACCTTC
D gene: .
V gene: TRBV10-3
J gene: TRBJ1-2
clone size: .

CDR3 protein: CASSSLRGNTEAFF
CDR3 DNA: TGTGCCAGCAGCTCACTGCGGGGGAACACTGAAGCTTTCTTT
D gene: .
V gene: TRBV11-2
J gene: TRBJ1-1
clone size: .

CDR3 protein: CASSPTGGRFHEQYF
CDR3 DNA: TGCGCCAGCAGCCCGACGGGGGGGCGCTTCCACGAGCAGTACTTC
D gene: TRBD2
V gene: TRBV4-1
J gene: TRBJ2-7
clone size: .

CDR3 protein: CASSYSGTGPEKLFF
CDR3 DNA: TGTGCCAGCAGTTATTCCGGGACAGGTCCTGAAAAACTGTTTTTT
D gene: TRBD1
V gene: TRBV9
J gene: TRBJ1-4
clone size: .

CDR3 protein: CASSLGQGLGEQYF
CDR3 DNA: TGCGCCAGCAGCCTGGGACAGGGGTTAGGCGAGCAGTACTTC
D gene: TRBD1
V gene: TRBV5-1
J gene: TRBJ2-7
clone size: .

CDR3 protein: CASSLEASNTEAFF
CDR3 DNA: TGTGCCAGCAGCTTAGAAGCCTCGAACACTGAAGCTTTCTTT
D gene: .
V gene: TRBV9
J gene: TRBJ1-1
clone size: .

CDR3 protein: CASSGRGGARDEQFF
CDR3 DNA: TGTGCCAGCAGCGGGCGGGGGGGCGCCCGGGATGAGCAGTTCTTC
D gene: TRBD2
V gene: TRBV5-4
J gene: TRBJ2-1
clone size: .

CDR3 protein: CASSTPGGEGYYGYTF
CDR3 DNA: TGTGCCAGCAGTACCCCTGGGGGGGAGGGCTACTATGGCTACACCTTC
D gene: .
V gene: TRBV28
J gene: TRBJ1-2
clone size: .

CDR3 protein: CASSWGQGYEQYF
CDR3 DNA: TGTGCCAGCAGTTGGGGACAGGGTTACGAGCAGTACTTC
D gene: TRBD1
V gene: TRBV27
J gene: TRBJ2-7
clone size: .

CDR3 protein: CASSLEGLADTQYF
CDR3 DNA: TGCGCCAGCAGCTTGGAAGGACTAGCAGATACGCAGTATTTT
D gene: TRBD2
V gene: TRBV5-1
J gene: TRBJ2-3
clone size: once

CDR3 protein: CASAAGGSGANVLTF
CDR3 DNA: TGTGCCAGCGCCGCCGGGGGCTCTGGGGCCAACGTCCTGACTTTC
D gene: .
V gene: TRBV7-9
J gene: TRBJ2-6
clone size: .

CDR3 protein: CSVEGRQHTEAFF
CDR3 DNA: TGCAGCGTTGAAGGTCGACAACACACTGAAGCTTTCTTT
D gene: .
V gene: TRBV29-1
J gene: TRBJ1-1
clone size: .

CDR3 protein: CAWSGPSTSGRYNEQFF
CDR3 DNA: TGTGCCTGGAGTGGACCCTCAACTAGCGGGAGGTACAATGAGCAGTTCTTC
D gene: TRBD2
V gene: TRBV30
J gene: TRBJ2-1
clone size: .

CDR3 protein: CASSQHRAPNEKLFF
CDR3 DNA: TGCGCCAGCAGCCAACACAGGGCCCCTAATGAAAAACTGTTTTTT
D gene: .
V gene: TRBV4-1
J gene: TRBJ1-4
clone size: .

CDR3 protein: CASSETGGWAPTKQYF
CDR3 DNA: TGTGCCAGCAGTGAGACAGGGGGCTGGGCTCCTACGAAGCAGTACTTC
D gene: TRBD1
V gene: TRBV6-1
J gene: TRBJ2-7
clone size: few

CDR3 protein: CASSLAQVNTEAFF
CDR3 DNA: TGTGCCAGCAGTTTAGCACAGGTGAACACTGAAGCTTTCTTT
D gene: .
V gene: TRBV28
J gene: TRBJ1-1
clone size: .

CDR3 protein: CASSGPGTGRNQKLFF
CDR3 DNA: TGTGCCAGCAGTGGCCCGGGGACAGGGAGGAATCAAAAACTGTTTTTT
D gene: TRBD1
V gene: TRBV6-1
J gene: TRBJ1-4
clone size: .

CDR3 protein: CASSPDYLSTDTQYF
CDR3 DNA: TGTGCCAGCAGCCCCGACTACCTTAGCACAGATACGCAGTATTTT
D gene: .
V gene: TRBV7-2
J gene: TRBJ2-3
clone size: few

CDR3 protein: CASSQDHGGSSPLHF
CDR3 DNA: TGTGCCAGCAGCCAAGATCACGGGGGGAGTTCACCCCTCCACTTT
D gene: .
V gene: TRBV5-5
J gene: TRBJ1-6
clone size: .

CDR3 protein: CASSPGQANEQYF
CDR3 DNA: TGTGCCAGCAGCCCAGGACAGGCGAACGAGCAGTACTTC
D gene: TRBD1
V gene: TRBV11-2
J gene: TRBJ2-7
clone size: .

CDR3 protein: CASSLSGANTEAFF
CDR3 DNA: TGTGCCAGCAGCTTATCAGGGGCGAACACTGAAGCTTTCTTT
D gene: .
V gene: TRBV7-9
J gene: TRBJ1-1
clone size: .

CDR3 protein: CTSSQDPAGGPSTGTGELFF
CDR3 DNA: TGCACCAGCAGCCAAGATCCTGCGGGAGGGCCGTCAACGGGCACCGGGGAGCTGTTTTTT
D gene: .
V gene: TRBV1
J gene: TRBJ2-2
clone size: .

CDR3 protein: CASSLGERAGELFF
CDR3 DNA: TGCGCCAGCAGCTTAGGGGAACGGGCCGGGGAGCTGTTTTTT
D gene: .
V gene: TRBV5-1
J gene: TRBJ2-2
clone size: .

CDR3 protein: CASSDPDGLSHSNQPQHF
CDR3 DNA: TGCGCCAGCAGTGACCCCGACGGACTTTCCCATAGCAATCAGCCCCAGCATTTT
D gene: .
V gene: TRBV10-2
J gene: TRBJ1-5
clone size: .

CDR3 protein: CASSLGGYEETQYF
CDR3 DNA: TGTGCCAGCAGCTTAGGGGGTTATGAAGAGACCCAGTACTTC
D gene: .
V gene: TRBV5-4
J gene: TRBJ2-5
clone size: .